This T cell receptor beta chain was sequenced during a study of technical replicates of blood from a handful of donors. TCRdb keeps only in-frame clones here, not all; method: immunoSEQ multiplex PCR. The sample carries about 16,000 clones, about 89% recorded once. V was pared by 6 bases and J by 8 bases, with 7 bases of the junction left unmatched. The CDR3 spans 13 residues. CDR1 and CDR2 (germline): MNHEY, SVGAGI. V gene TRBV6-5 combines with J gene TRBJ2-1, with 7 bases fitting TRBD2. The material sequenced was PBMCs. The clonotype was recovered from a human donor in good health. This chain's CDR3 is CASSRGEIDEQFF. The CDR3 DNA reads TGTGCCAGCAGCCGGGGGGAGATCGATGAGCAGTTCTTC.